This T cell receptor beta chain originates from a study of CD8 T cells in ankylosing spondylitis. General study results and limits: One TCR beta motif, made up of roughly eight highly homologous variants, appeared characteristic of ankylosing spondylitis blood. Certain motif variants had earlier been reported in reactive arthritis synovial fluid and blood. In peripheral blood, disease-linked CD8+ clones occurred at relatively low frequencies. The authors reported significant enrichment of disease-linked clones in matched ankylosing spondylitis synovial fluid.

Researchers built TCR beta libraries using quantitative 5'-RACE with molecular barcodes. TCRdb used MiXCR to reprocess the 5' RACE reads, holding one entry per CDR3 protein. The data hold fewer than 500,000 distinct CDR3 sequences, with 20% to 25% observed a single time. Trimming cost V 4 bases and J 3 bases, with 12 bases left between them. The germline CDR1 and CDR2 sequences are SQVTM and ANQGSEA. The CDR3 length is 13 residues. On this clonotype itself: Its antigen is not identified.

The specimen sequenced was blood, either unsorted or a sorted T cell fraction (not recorded which). The chain employs TRBV29-1 and TRBJ1-1; D not resolved. The source of this sequence is a male donor with ankylosing spondylitis. The CDR3 bases are TGCAGCGTTGCGGAGCAGGCTCACACTGAAGCTTTCTTT. Translating it yields CSVAEQAHTEAFF.